This TCR beta chain derives from a study of T cells expressing NK-cell markers. In the case of this clonotype: Its antigen is as yet unknown.

TCRdb reanalyzed the 5' RACE reads, giving one entry per CDR3 protein sequence and no DNA. The sample data list about 430,000 distinct CDR3 sequences. Study outcomes and limitations: A handful of donors showed these clonotypes also leading the CD3+CD56-NKG2C+ fraction. The share of CD8+ T cells held by dominant NKG2C+ clonotypes was about 1.0-7.5% in about six donors.

In germline, CDR1 is SGDLS, CDR2 YYNGEE. This CDR3 is 18 amino acids long. The receptor comes from a woman aged 50 to 60 in good health. Sequences were obtained from blood T cells: a sorted CD56 or NKG2C T cell subset, CD4+ or CD8+ T cells, or bulk PBMC T cells (not recorded which). V gene TRBV9 combines with J gene TRBJ2-2; as DNA is missing, the TRBD2 call by TCRdb cannot be tested. The CDR3 spells CASSVRLSGRAGTGELFF.